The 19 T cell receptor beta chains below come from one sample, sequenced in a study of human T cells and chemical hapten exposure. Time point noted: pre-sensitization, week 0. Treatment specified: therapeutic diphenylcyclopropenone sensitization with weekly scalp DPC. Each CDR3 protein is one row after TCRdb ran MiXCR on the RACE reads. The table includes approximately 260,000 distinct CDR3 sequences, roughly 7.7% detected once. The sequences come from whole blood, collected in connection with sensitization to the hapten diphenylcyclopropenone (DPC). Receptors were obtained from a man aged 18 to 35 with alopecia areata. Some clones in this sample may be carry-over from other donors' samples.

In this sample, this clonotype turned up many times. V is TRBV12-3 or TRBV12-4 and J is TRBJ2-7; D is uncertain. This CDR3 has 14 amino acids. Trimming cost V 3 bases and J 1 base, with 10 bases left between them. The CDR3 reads CASSFGPESYEQYF. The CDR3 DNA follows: TGTGCCAGCAGTTTTGGTCCCGAATCCTACGAGCAGTACTTC.

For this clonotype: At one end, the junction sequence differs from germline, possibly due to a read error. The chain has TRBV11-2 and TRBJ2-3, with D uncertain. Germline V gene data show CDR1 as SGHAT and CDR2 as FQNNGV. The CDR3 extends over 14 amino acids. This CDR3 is CASRGSLFTDTLYF. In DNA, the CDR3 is TGTGCCAGCAGAGGGTCCCTCTTCACAGATACGCTGTATTTT.

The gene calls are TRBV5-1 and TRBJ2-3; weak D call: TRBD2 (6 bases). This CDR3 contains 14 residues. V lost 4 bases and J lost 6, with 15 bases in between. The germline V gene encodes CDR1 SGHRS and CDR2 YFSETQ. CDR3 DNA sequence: TGCGCCAGCAGCCCGGGACTCAGCTTGGATACGCAGTATTTT. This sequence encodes CASSPGLSLDTQYF. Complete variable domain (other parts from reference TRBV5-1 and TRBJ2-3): KAGVTQTPRYLIKTRGQQVTLSCSPISGHRSVSWYQQTPGQGLQFLFEYFSETQRNKGNFPGRFSGRQFSNSRSEMNVSTLELGDSALYLCASSPGLSLDTQYFGPGTRLTVL.

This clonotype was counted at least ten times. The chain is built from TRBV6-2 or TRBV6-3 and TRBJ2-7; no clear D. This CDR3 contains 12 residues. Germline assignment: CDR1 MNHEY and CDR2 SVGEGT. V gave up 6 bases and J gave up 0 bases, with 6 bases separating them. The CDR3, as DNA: TGTGCCAGCAGCTTAAGCTCCTACGAGCAGTACTTC. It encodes CASSLSSYEQYF.

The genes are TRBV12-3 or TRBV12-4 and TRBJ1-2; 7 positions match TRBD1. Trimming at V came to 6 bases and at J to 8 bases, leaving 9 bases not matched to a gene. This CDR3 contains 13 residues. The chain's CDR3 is CASSSDRVRGYTF. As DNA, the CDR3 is TGTGCCAGCAGCTCCGACAGGGTGAGGGGCTACACCTTC.

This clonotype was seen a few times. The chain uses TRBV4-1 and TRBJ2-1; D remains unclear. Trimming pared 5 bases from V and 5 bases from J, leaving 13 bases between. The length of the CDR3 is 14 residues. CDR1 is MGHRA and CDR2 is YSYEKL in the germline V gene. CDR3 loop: CASSAPVRDNEQFF. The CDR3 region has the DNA TGCGCCAGCAGCGCCCCGGTAAGGGACAATGAGCAGTTCTTC.

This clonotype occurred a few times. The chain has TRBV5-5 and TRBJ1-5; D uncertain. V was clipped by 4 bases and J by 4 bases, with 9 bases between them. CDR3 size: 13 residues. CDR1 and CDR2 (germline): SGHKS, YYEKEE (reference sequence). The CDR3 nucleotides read TGTGCCAGCAGCCCGGACCTAAATCAGCCCCAGCATTTT. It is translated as CASSPDLNQPQHF.

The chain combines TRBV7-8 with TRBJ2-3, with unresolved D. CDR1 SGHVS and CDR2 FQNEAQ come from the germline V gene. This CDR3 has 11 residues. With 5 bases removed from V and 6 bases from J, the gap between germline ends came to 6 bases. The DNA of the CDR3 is TGTGCCAGCAGCCGCCCGGATACGCAGTATTTT. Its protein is CASSRPDTQYF.

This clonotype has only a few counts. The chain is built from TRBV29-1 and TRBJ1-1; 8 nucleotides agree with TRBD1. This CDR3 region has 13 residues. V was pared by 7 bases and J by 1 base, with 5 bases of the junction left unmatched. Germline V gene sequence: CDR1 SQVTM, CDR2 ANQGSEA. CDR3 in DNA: TGCAGCGCCTGGGACAGGAAGAACACTGAAGCTTTCTTT. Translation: CSAWDRKNTEAFF.

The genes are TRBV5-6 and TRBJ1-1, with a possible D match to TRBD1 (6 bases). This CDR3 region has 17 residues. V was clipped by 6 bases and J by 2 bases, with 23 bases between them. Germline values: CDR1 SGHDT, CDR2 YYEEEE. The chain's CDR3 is CASILSFFRGPNTEAFF. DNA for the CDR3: TGTGCCAGCATCCTCTCATTTTTCCGGGGGCCCAACACTGAAGCTTTCTTT.

CDR3 sequence reads: CATAGTSGESSYNEQFF. CDR3 in DNA: TGTGCCACGGCCGGGACTAGCGGCGAAAGCTCCTACAATGAGCAGTTCTTC. V gene TRBV7-9 combines with J gene TRBJ2-1, with TRBD2 matching over 11 bases. Germline loops: CDR1 SEHNR, CDR2 FQNEAQ (reference sequence). The V segment lost 10 bases and the J segment 0 bases; nucleotides outside the gene matches: 11. This CDR3 contains 17 residues.

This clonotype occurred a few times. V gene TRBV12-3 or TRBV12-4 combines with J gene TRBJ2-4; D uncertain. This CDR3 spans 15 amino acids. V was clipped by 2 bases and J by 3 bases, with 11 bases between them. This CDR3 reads CASSLYFQSKNIQYF. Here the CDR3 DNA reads TGTGCCAGCAGTTTATACTTTCAGAGCAAAAACATTCAGTACTTC.

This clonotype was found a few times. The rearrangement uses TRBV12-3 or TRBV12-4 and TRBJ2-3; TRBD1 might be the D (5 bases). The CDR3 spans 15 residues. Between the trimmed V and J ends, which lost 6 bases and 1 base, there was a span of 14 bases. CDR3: CASRAQARGTDTQYF. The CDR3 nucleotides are TGTGCCAGCAGGGCACAGGCCAGGGGCACAGATACGCAGTATTTT.

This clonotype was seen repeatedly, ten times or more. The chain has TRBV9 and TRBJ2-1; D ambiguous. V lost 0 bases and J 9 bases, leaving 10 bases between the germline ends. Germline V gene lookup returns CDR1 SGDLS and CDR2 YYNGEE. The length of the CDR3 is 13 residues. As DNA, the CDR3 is TGTGCCAGCAGCGTAGCTACCCATGGTGAGCAGTTCTTC. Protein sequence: CASSVATHGEQFF.

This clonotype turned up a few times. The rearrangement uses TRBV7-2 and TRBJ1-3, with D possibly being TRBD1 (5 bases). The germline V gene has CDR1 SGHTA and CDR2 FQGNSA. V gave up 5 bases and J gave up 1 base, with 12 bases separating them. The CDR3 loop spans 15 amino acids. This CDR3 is CASSPSGTSGNTIYF. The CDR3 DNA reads TGTGCCAGCAGCCCTTCAGGGACGTCTGGAAACACCATATATTTT.

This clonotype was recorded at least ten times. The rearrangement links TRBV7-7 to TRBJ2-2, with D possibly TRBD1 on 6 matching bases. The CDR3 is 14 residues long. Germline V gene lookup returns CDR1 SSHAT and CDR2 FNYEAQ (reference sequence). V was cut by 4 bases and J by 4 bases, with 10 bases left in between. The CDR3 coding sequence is TGTGCCAGCAGCTCGAACAGGGTCACCGGGGAGCTGTTTTTT. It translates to CASSSNRVTGELFF.

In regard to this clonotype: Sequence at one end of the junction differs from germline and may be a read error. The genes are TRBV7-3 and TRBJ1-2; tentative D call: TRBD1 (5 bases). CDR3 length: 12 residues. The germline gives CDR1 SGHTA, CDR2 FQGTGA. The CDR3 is CASSFNGGTALF. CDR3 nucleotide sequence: TGTGCCAGCAGCTTCAACGGGGGGACCGCTCTCTTC.

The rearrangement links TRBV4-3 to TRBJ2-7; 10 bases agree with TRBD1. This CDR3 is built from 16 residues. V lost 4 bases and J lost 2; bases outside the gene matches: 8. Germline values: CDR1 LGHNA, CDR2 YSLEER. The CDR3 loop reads CASSRHRDRGPYEQYF. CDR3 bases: TGCGCCAGCAGCCGACACCGGGACAGGGGTCCCTACGAGCAGTACTTC.

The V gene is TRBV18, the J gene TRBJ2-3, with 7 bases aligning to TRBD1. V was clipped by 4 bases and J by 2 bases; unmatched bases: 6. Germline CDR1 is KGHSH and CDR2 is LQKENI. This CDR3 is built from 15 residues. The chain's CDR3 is CASSRGQVATDTQYF. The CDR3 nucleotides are TGTGCCAGCTCACGAGGACAGGTCGCCACAGATACGCAGTATTTT.